This TCR beta chain was recovered during a study of CD8 T cells in ankylosing spondylitis. Per the germline V gene, CDR1 is DFQATT and CDR2 is SNEGSKA (reference sequence). The CDR3 loop spans 13 amino acids. V lost 3 bases to trimming and J lost 2 bases, with 8 bases between them. This clonotype was counted at least ten times. Its antigen is unknown. Findings of the study overall: There was reportedly significant enrichment of clones that were disease-linked in matched ankylosing spondylitis synovial fluid.

A single record per CDR3 protein comes from TCRdb applying MiXCR to the 5' RACE reads. Among roughly 230,000 distinct CDR3 sequences listed, over 15% were seen once. The sequence was collected from a male donor with ankylosing spondylitis or in good health (not recorded which). Sequencing was done on a sample of blood, either unsorted or a sorted T cell fraction (not recorded which). The chain is built from TRBV20-1 and TRBJ2-1; D gene ambiguous. The CDR3 protein is CSASRLAYNEQFF. The CDR3 bases are TGCAGTGCTAGTCGTCTAGCCTACAATGAGCAGTTCTTC.